This T cell receptor (beta chain) was identified during a study of spatial heterogeneity in lung cancer. Findings and limits, study-wide: Tumor TCRs that were ubiquitous and expanded showed up in blood more at resection than follow-up.

TCR cDNA molecules each had a unique molecular identifier. In TCRdb, the 5' RACE reads were re-called with MiXCR into one record per CDR3 protein. This sample carries approximately 4,100 distinct CDR3 sequences, 7.5% to 8.5% of them seen once, and the ten largest clones take just under 60%. The CDR3 is 15 residues long. The V gene's germline CDR1 is DFQATT and CDR2 SNEGSKA (reference sequence). The V and J ends lost 6 bases and 4 bases respectively, with 22 bases between them. As for time point: sample taken at primary tumor resection. From tumor, nontumor lung or frozen PBMC, whole RNA was taken unsorted for sequencing. Ten or more counts support this clonotype. Its antigen is not known.

The source is a female donor with early-stage non-small cell lung cancer. The specimen comprised PBMCs, sampled at surgery. The chain couples TRBV20-1 to TRBJ2-7; a possible D gene is TRBD2 (7 bases). CDR3 in DNA: TGCAGTGCCCAGGCCGTTCTCGGGGGGCGGTACGAGCAGTACTTC. It codes for CSAQAVLGGRYEQYF.